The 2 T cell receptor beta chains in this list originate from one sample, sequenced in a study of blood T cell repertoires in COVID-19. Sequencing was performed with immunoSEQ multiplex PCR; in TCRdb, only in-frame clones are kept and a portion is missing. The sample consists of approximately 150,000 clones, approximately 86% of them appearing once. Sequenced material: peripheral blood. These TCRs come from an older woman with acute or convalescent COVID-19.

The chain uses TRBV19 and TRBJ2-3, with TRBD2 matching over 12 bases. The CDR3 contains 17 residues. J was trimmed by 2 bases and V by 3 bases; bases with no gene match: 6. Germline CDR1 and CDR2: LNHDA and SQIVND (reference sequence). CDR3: CASSIWTSGADTDTQYF. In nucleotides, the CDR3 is TGTGCCAGTAGTATTTGGACTAGCGGGGCCGACACAGATACGCAGTATTTT.

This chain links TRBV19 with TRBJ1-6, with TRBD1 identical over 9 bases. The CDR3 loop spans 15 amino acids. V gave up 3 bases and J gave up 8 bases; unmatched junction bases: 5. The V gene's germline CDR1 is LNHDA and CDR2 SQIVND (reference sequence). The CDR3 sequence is CASSMTGGMDSPLHF. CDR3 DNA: TGTGCCAGTAGTATGACAGGGGGTATGGATTCACCCCTCCACTTT. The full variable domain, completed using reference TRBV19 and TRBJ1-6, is DGGITQSPKYLFRKEGQNVTLSCEQNLNHDAMYWYRQDPGQGLRLIYYSQIVNDFQKGDIAEGYSVSREKKESFPLTVTSAQKNPTAFYLCASSMTGGMDSPLHFGNGTRLTVT.